This TCR beta chain was obtained from a study of molecular identifiers for immune sequencing clone quantification. Study in general: In replicates, the authors split RNA from around 20,000 or 100,000 naive CD8 cells five ways and sequenced four.

The bulk TCR libraries were made with methods described before and with listed TCR primers. MiXCR was run by TCRdb on the PCR reads, yielding one entry per CDR3 protein. The repertoire holds roughly 320,000 distinct CDR3 sequences, with over 20% as singletons. This clonotype was seen a handful of times. Its matching antigen is unknown. Whole-study results and caveats: In a background of around 920,000 naive cells, spiked Jurkat TCR RNA from one cell was reportedly detectable.

Germline loops: CDR1 WNHNN, CDR2 SYGVQD (reference sequence). The V end was cut by 11 bases, the J end by 4 bases, with 17 bases between. The CDR3 length is 13 residues. This receptor was obtained from a human donor in good health. Some libraries in this study had Jurkat cell RNA spiked in. The chain couples TRBV10-1 to TRBJ2-5; D tentatively fits TRBD1 or TRBD2 (5 bases each). Sequences were obtained from naive CD8+ T cells from blood, with Jurkat cell RNA spiked in. Specified subset: FACS-sorted CD8+CD4-CCR7+CD45RA+ naive T cells. The CDR3 region has the DNA TGCGCCTTCAGGTGTGAGGGGTTAGAGACCCAGTACTTC. It yields the protein CAFRCEGLETQYF.